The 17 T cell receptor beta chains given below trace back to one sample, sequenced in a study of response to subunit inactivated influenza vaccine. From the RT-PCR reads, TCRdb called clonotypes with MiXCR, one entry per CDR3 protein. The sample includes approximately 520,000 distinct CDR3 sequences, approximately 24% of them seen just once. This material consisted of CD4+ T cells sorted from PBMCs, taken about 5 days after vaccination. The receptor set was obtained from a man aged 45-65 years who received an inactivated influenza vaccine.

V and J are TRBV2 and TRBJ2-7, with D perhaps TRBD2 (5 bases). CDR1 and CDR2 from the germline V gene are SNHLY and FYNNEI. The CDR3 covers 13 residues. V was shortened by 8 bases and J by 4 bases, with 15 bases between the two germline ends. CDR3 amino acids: CASDAGREYEQYF. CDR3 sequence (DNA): TGTGCCAGCGATGCAGGACGGGAATACGAGCAGTACTTC.

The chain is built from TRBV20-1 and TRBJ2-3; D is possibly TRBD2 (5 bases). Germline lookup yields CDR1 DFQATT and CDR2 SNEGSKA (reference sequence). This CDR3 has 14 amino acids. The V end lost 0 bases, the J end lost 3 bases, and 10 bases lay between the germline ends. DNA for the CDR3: TGCAGTGCTAGAGATGAGCGGAGAACAGATACGCAGTATTTT. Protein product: CSARDERRTDTQYF.

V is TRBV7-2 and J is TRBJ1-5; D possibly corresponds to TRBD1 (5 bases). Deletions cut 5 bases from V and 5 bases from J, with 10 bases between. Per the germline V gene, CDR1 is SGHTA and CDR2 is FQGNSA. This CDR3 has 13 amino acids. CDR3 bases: TGTGCCAGCAGCGCGGGACCTGATCAGCCCCAGCATTTT. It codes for CASSAGPDQPQHF. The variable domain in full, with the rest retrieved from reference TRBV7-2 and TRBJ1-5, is GAGVSQSPSNKVTEKGKDVELRCDPISGHTALYWYRQSLGQGLEFLIYFQGNSAPDKSGLPSDRFSAERTGGSVSTLTIQRTQQEDSAVYLCASSAGPDQPQHFGDGTRLSIL.

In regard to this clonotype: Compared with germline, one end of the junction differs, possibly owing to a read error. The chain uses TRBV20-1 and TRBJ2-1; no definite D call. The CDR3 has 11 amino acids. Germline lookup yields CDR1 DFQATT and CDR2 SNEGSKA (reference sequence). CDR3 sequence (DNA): TGCAGTGCGCGCTCCTACCATGAGCAGTTCTTC. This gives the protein CSARSYHEQFF.

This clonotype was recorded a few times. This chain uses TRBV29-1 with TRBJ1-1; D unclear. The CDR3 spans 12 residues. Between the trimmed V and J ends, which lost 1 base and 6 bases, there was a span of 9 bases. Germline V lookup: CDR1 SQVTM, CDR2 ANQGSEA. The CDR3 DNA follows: TGCAGCGTTGAAGGCGGTACACCTGAAGCTTTCTTT. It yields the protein CSVEGGTPEAFF. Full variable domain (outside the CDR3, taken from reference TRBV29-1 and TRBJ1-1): SAVISQKPSRDICQRGTSLTIQCQVDSQVTMMFWYRQQPGQSLTLIATANQGSEATYESGFVIDKFPISRPNLTFSTLTVSNMSPEDSSIYLCSVEGGTPEAFFGQGTRLTVV.

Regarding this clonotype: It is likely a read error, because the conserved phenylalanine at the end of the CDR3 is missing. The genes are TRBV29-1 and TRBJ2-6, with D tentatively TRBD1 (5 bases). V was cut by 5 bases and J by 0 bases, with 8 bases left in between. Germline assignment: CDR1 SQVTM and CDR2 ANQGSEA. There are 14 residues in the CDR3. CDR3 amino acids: CSVKQGSGANVLTS. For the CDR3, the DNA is TGCAGCGTTAAGCAGGGCTCTGGGGCCAACGTCCTGACTTCC.

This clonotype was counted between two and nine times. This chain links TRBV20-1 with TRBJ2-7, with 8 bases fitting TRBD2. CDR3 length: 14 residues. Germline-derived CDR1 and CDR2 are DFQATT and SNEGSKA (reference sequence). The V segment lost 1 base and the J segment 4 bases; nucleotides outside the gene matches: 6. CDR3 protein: CSARVAGGKYEQYF. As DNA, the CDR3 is TGCAGTGCTAGAGTGGCGGGGGGAAAGTACGAGCAGTACTTC.

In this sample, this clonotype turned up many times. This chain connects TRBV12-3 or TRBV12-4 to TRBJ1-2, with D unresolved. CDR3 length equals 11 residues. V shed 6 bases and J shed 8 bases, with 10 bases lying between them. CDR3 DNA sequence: TGTGCCAGCAGCCTTCGAGGGGGCTACACCTTC. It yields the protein CASSLRGGYTF.

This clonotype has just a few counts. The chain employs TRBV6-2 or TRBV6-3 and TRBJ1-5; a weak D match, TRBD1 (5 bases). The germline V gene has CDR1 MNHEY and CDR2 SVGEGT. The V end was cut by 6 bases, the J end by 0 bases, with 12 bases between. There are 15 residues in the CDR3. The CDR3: CASRGTAYSNQPQHF. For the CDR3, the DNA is TGTGCCAGCAGAGGGACCGCTTATAGCAATCAGCCCCAGCATTTT.

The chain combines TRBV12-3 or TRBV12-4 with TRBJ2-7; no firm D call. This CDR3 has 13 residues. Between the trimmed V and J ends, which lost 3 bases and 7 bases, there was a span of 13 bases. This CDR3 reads CASSFFSAGEQYF. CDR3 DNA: TGTGCCAGCAGTTTTTTTTCGGCCGGAGAGCAGTACTTC.

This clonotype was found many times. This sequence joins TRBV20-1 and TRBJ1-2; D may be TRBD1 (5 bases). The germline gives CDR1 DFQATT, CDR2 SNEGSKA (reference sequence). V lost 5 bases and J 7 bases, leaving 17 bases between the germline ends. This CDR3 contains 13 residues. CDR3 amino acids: CSAATQVGGGYTF. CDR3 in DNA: TGCAGTGCTGCGACACAGGTGGGGGGTGGCTACACCTTC.

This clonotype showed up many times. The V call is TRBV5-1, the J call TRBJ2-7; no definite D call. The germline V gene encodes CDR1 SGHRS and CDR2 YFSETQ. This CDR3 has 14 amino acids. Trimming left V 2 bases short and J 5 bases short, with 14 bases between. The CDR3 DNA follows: TGCGCCAGCAGCTTAAGTGGTCCTGAGGACGAGCAGTACTTC. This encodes CASSLSGPEDEQYF.

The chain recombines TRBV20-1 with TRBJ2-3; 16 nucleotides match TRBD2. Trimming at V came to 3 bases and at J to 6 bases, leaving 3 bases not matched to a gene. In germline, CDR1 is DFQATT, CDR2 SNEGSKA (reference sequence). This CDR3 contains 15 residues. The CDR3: CSARGLAGGADTQYF. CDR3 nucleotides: TGCAGTGCTAGGGGACTAGCGGGAGGGGCGGATACGCAGTATTTT.

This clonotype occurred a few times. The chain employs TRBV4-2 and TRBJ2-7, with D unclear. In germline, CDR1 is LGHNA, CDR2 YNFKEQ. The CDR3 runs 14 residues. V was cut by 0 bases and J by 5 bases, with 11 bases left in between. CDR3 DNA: TGTGCCAGCAGCCAAGATATCACTTTCCACGAGCAGTACTTC. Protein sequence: CASSQDITFHEQYF.

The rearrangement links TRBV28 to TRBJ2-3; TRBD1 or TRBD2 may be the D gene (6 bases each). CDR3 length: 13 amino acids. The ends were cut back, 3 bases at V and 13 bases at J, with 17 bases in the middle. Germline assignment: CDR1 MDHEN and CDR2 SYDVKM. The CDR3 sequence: CASSLFGGPAEYF. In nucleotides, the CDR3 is TGTGCCAGCAGTTTGTTCGGGGGCCCAGCCGAGTATTTT.

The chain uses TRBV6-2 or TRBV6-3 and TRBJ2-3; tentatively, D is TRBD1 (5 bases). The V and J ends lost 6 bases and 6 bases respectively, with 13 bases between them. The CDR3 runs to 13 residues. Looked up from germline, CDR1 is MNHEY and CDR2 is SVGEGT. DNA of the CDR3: TGTGCCAGCAGAGACTTGGGGCCTGATACGCAGTATTTT. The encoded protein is CASRDLGPDTQYF.

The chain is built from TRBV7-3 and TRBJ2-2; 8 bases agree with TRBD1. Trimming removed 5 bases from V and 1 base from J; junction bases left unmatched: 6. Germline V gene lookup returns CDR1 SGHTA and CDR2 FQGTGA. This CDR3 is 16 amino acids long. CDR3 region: CASSPFGTGNTGELFF. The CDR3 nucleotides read TGTGCCAGCAGCCCTTTCGGGACAGGGAACACCGGGGAGCTGTTTTTT.